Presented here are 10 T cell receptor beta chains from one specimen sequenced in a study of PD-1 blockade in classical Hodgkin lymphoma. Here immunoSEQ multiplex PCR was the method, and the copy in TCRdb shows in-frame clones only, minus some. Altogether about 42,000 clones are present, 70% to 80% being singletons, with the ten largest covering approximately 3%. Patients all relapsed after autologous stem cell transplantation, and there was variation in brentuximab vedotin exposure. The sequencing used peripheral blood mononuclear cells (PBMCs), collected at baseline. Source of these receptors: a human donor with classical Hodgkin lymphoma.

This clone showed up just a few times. CDR3 region: CASSYARKYEQYF. CDR3 coding DNA: TGTGCCAGCAGTTACGCCAGAAAATACGAGCAGTACTTC. This chain uses TRBV6-5 with TRBJ2-7; no definite D call. This CDR3 comprises 13 residues. The V and J ends lost 2 bases and 4 bases respectively, with 9 bases between them. Looked up from germline, CDR1 is MNHEY and CDR2 is SVGAGI.

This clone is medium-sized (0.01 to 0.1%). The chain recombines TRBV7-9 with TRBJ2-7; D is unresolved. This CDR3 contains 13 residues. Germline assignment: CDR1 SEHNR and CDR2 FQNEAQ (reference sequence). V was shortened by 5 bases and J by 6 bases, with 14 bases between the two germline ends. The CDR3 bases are TGTGCCAGCAGCAACCAGGATGTTTTCGAGCAGTACTTC. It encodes CASSNQDVFEQYF.

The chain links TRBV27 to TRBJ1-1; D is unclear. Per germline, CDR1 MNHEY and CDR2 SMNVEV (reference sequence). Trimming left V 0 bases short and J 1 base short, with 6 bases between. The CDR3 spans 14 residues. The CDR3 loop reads CASSLSATNTEAFF. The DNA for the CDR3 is TGTGCCAGCAGTTTATCAGCCACGAACACTGAAGCTTTCTTT.

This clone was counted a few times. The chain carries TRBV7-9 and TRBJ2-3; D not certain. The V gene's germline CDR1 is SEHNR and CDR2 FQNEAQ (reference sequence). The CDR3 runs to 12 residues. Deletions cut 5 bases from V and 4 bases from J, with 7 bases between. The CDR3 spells CASSIDADTQYF. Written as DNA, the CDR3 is TGTGCCAGCAGCATCGATGCAGATACGCAGTATTTT.

The CDR3 nucleotides are TGTGCCAGCAGTGAAGGCTTCGGCAGTTATAATTCACCCCTCCACTTT. Translation gives CASSEGFGSYNSPLHF. The rearrangement joins TRBV25-1 to TRBJ1-6; D is ambiguous. Germline V gene data show CDR1 as MGHDK and CDR2 as SYGVNS. V was cut by 2 bases and J by 4 bases, with 12 bases left in between. This CDR3 contains 16 residues. The entire variable domain, with the rest obtained from reference TRBV25-1 and TRBJ1-6, is as follows: EADIYQTPRYLVIGTGKKITLECSQTMGHDKMYWYQQDPGMELHLIHYSYGVNSTEKGDLSSESTVSRIRTEHFPLTLESARPSHTSQYLCASSEGFGSYNSPLHFGNGTRLTVT.

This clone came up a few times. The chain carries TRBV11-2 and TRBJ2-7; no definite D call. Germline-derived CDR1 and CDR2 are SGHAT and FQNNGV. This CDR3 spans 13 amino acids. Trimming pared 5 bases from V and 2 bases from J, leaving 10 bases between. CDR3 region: CASSLWQPYEQYF. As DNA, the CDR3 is TGTGCCAGCAGCCTCTGGCAGCCCTACGAGCAGTACTTC.

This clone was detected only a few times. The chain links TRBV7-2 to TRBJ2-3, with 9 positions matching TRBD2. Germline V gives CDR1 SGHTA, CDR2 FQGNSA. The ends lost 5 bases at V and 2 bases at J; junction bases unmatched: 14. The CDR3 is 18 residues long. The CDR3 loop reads CASSPYEAGGDLTDTQYF. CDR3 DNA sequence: TGTGCCAGCAGCCCTTATGAGGCGGGAGGGGACCTCACAGATACGCAGTATTTT.

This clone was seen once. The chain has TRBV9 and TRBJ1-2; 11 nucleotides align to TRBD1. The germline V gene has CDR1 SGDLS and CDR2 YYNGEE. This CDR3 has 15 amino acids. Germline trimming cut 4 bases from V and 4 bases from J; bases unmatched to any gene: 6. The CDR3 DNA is TGTGCCAGCAGCAACGGACAGGGGGCACTCTATGGCTACACCTTC. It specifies CASSNGQGALYGYTF.

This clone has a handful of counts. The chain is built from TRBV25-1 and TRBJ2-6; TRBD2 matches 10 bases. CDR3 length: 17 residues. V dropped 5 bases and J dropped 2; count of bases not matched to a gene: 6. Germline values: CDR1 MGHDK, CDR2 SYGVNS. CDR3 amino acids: CASSPHSGGPGANVLTF. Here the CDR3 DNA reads TGTGCCAGCAGTCCCCATAGCGGGGGGCCTGGGGCCAACGTCCTGACTTTC.

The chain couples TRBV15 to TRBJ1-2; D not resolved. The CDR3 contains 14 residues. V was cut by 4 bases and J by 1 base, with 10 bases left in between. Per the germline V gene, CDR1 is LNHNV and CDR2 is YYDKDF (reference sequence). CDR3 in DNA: TGTGCCACCAGCAATGGACGGAATAACTATGGCTACACCTTC. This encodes CATSNGRNNYGYTF.